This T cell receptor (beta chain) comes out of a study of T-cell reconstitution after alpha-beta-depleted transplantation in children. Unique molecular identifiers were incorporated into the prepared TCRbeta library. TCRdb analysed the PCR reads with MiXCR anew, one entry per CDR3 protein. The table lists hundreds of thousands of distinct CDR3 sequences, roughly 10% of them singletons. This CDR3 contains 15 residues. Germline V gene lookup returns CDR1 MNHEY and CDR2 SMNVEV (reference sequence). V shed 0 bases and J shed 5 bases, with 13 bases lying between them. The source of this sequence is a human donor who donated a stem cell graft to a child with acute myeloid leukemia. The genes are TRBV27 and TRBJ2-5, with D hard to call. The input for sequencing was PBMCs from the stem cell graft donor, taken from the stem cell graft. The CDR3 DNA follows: TGTGCCAGCAGTTTATCGTCTGGGGTACGGGAGACCCAGTACTTC. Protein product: CASSLSSGVRETQYF.